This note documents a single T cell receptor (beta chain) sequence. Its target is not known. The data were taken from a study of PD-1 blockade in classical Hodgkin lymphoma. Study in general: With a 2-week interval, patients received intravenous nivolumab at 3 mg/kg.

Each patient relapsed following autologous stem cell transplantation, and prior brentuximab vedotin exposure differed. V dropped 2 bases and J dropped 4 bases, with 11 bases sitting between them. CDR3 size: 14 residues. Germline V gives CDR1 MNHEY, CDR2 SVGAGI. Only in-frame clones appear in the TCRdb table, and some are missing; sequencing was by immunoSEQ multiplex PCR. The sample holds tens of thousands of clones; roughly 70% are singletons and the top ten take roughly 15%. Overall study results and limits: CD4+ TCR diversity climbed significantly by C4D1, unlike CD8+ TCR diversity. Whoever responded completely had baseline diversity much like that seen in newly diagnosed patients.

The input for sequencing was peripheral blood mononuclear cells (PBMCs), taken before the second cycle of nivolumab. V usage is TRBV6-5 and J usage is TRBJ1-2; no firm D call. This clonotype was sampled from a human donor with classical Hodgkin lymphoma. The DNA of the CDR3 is TGTGCCAGCAGTTACCCCAGAAATTTCTATGGCTACACCTTC. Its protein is CASSYPRNFYGYTF.